This section outlines one TCR beta chain sequence together with its context. These data are taken from a study of blood T cell repertoires in COVID-19. Study details: The samples span acute and convalescent COVID-19 from the United States, Italy and Spain. Sources were T cells, B-cell-depleted T cells, or PBMCs; the material itself was cDNA or gDNA.

The V gene end was trimmed by 0 bases and the J gene end by 8 bases; junction bases not matched to a gene: 16. Germline V gene data show CDR1 as LGHNA and CDR2 as YNFKEQ. The CDR3 spans 18 residues. Original methodology: Estimated nucleated cell counts came from reference gene primer amplification. Produced via immunoSEQ multiplex PCR; TCRdb's table is partial and in-frame only. V and J calls plus clone size are reproduced from that table; the DNA served to infer D and trimming. The profile shows roughly 99,000 clones, approximately 85% of them singletons. The chain carries TRBV4-2 and TRBJ1-2; 9 nucleotides match TRBD1. The sequenced sample consisted of peripheral blood. This receptor was obtained from a woman older than 75 with active or convalescent COVID-19. In nucleotides, the CDR3 is TGTGCCAGCAGCCAAGATCCCGGAAAACAGGGGGCCCTATTGGGCTACACCTTC. This sequence encodes CASSQDPGKQGALLGYTF.